This T cell receptor beta chain is drawn from a study of CD8 T cells in Susac syndrome. General observations from the study: It was acknowledged in the study that its TCR sequencing and HLA analysis involved a relatively small number of individuals.

This clonotype has just a few counts. What it binds is not known. With random hexamers, reverse transcription was performed on about 0.45 to 1 ug of RNA. An immunoSEQ multiplex PCR generated amplified TCR beta CDR3 products spanning 54 Vbeta and 13 Jbeta. From the immunoSEQ multiplex PCR reads, TCRdb called clonotypes with MiXCR, one entry per CDR3 protein. The table shows 200,000 or so distinct CDR3 sequences, with over 90% occurring only once. Sequencing was performed on CD4+ T cells from PBMCs. This sequence was found in a human donor with multiple sclerosis.

The chain's CDR3 is CAWSPRETQYF. CDR3 nucleotides: TGTGCCTGGTCCCCACGAGAGACCCAGTACTTC. The chain recombines TRBV30 with TRBJ2-5; D remains ambiguous. The CDR3 runs 11 residues. CDR1 is GTSNPN and CDR2 is SVGIG in the germline V gene (reference sequence). V was pared by 5 bases and J by 4 bases, with 8 bases between.